Reported below is one T cell receptor (beta chain). Its antigen is undetermined. The sample belongs to a study of blood T cells in healthy people across ages. Whole-study results and caveats: Age showed a roughly linear inverse relationship with TCR beta diversity per million T cells.

For the second PCR, which ran for roughly 7 to 11 cycles, a sample-barcoded 5' primer and a J-beta primer mix were used. TCRdb itself ran the 5' RACE reads through MiXCR, one entry per CDR3 protein. The table has 750,000 to 1,000,000 distinct CDR3 sequences, about 29% seen once. The V end lost 6 bases, the J end lost 4 bases, and 13 bases lay between the germline ends. The CDR3 covers 14 residues. Germline CDR1 reads SEHNR; CDR2 reads FQNEAQ (reference sequence). A further study also used this sample, focusing on T cells of mothers and their children. That paper adds: Related mother-child pairs showed slightly, non-significantly higher overlap than unrelated pairs.

The receptor was derived from a woman between 40 and 50 years old in good health. The chain carries TRBV7-9 and TRBJ1-5, with D unclear. The sequenced sample consisted of blood. The chain's CDR3 is CASSHREVNQPQHF. The CDR3 nucleotides are TGTGCCAGCAGTCACCGGGAAGTAAATCAGCCCCAGCATTTT.